This passage covers 15 T cell receptor beta chains from one sample sequenced in a study of blood T cell repertoires in COVID-19. Data came from immunoSEQ multiplex PCR; TCRdb stores just in-frame clones and leaves some out. The profile covers about 130,000 clones, with about 80% appearing a single time and 3.8% taken by the ten largest. Sequencing was performed on peripheral blood. Receptors were obtained from a woman between 45 and 60 years old with acute or convalescent COVID-19.

This sequence joins TRBV4-2 and TRBJ2-5; D remains unclear. Trimming left V 0 bases short and J 1 base short, with 3 bases between. There are 13 residues in the CDR3. The germline V gene encodes CDR1 LGHNA and CDR2 YNFKEQ. The CDR3 reads CASSQELQETQYF. In DNA, the CDR3 is TGTGCCAGCAGCCAAGAACTCCAAGAGACCCAGTACTTC.

The chain joins TRBV28 to TRBJ2-3; 8 positions match TRBD2. The J segment lost 5 bases and the V segment lost 3 bases, leaving 7 bases of the junction unmatched. From germline, CDR1 is MDHEN and CDR2 SYDVKM. The CDR3 extends over 15 amino acids. CDR3 in DNA: TGTGCCAGCAGTTTGTTGGGGGCGGGAGGAGATACGCAGTATTTT. Its protein is CASSLLGAGGDTQYF.

V usage is TRBV30 and J usage is TRBJ1-3; TRBD1 matches at 7 bases. Per germline, CDR1 GTSNPN and CDR2 SVGIG (reference sequence). The ends lost 4 bases at V and 3 bases at J; junction bases unmatched: 6. There are 14 residues in the CDR3. CDR3 bases: TGTGCCTGGAAGGTCAGGGGGGTTGGAAACACCATATATTTT. Residues: CAWKVRGVGNTIYF.

The chain couples TRBV12-3 or TRBV12-4 to TRBJ1-2; D call uncertain. With 6 bases removed from V and 4 bases from J, the gap between germline ends came to 12 bases. There are 13 residues in the CDR3. CDR3 sequence (DNA): TGTGCCAGCAGCCTGGGAGGGTTCTATGGCTACACCTTC. Its translation: CASSLGGFYGYTF.

V usage is TRBV19 and J usage is TRBJ1-3; D ambiguous. CDR3 length: 13 residues. The V end was cut by 3 bases, the J end by 3 bases, with 6 bases between. The germline V gene has CDR1 LNHDA and CDR2 SQIVND (reference sequence). This CDR3 reads CASSMRVGNTIYF. CDR3 nucleotide sequence: TGTGCCAGTAGTATGAGAGTTGGAAACACCATATATTTT.

This clone was picked up a small number of times. The CDR3 sequence is CASSLTVAEKLFF. For the CDR3, the DNA is TGCGCCAGCAGCTTAACCGTAGCGGAAAAACTGTTTTTT. The chain carries TRBV5-1 and TRBJ1-4; D remains ambiguous. The CDR3 extends over 13 amino acids. Germline loops: CDR1 SGHRS, CDR2 YFSETQ. V was pared by 2 bases and J by 8 bases, with 10 bases between.

The sample holds a few counts of this clone. The V gene is TRBV28, the J gene TRBJ1-2, with 12 nucleotides matching TRBD1. Germline V gene sequence: CDR1 MDHEN, CDR2 SYDVKM. There are 13 residues in the CDR3. The V segment lost 8 bases and the J segment 7 bases; nucleotides outside the gene matches: 5. The CDR3 loop is CASRDRGLFGYTF. The CDR3 DNA follows: TGTGCCAGCCGGGACAGGGGGCTTTTTGGCTACACCTTC.

This chain joins TRBV7-9 and TRBJ2-1; 9 nucleotides line up with TRBD2. Germline CDR1 reads SEHNR; CDR2 reads FQNEAQ (reference sequence). Trimming removed 5 bases from V and 0 bases from J; junction bases left unmatched: 5. The CDR3 is made up of 16 amino acids. The CDR3 sequence is CASSLGLAGSYNEQFF. DNA for the CDR3: TGTGCCAGCAGCCTGGGACTAGCCGGCTCCTACAATGAGCAGTTCTTC.

This clone came up a few times. The CDR3 DNA follows: TGTGCCAGTAGTTTTGCCTGGCCCACTGAAGCTTTCTTT. Encoded protein: CASSFAWPTEAFF. The J gene is TRBJ1-1, the V gene TRBV19, with no clear D. This CDR3 contains 13 residues. Germline V lookup: CDR1 LNHDA, CDR2 SQIVND (reference sequence). Trimming stripped 5 bases from V and 4 bases from J, with 11 bases between.

The chain employs TRBV19 and TRBJ2-1; maybe TRBD1 (6 bases). Trimming shortened V by 0 bases and J by 2 bases, and 17 bases separated the two germline ends. Per germline, CDR1 LNHDA and CDR2 SQIVND (reference sequence). The CDR3 has 18 amino acids. CDR3 amino acids: CASSIDSIGQPPYNEQFF. The CDR3, as DNA: TGTGCCAGTAGTATAGATTCCATAGGACAGCCACCCTACAATGAGCAGTTCTTC.

This chain uses TRBV6-5 with TRBJ2-5, with TRBD2 identical over 8 bases. V shed 5 bases, J shed 3 bases, and the junction held 5 bases outside the gene matches. This CDR3 region has 14 residues. CDR1 MNHEY and CDR2 SVGAGI come from the germline V gene. The CDR3 nucleotides are TGTGCCAGCAGTCTAGCGGGTTTGAAAGAGACCCAGTACTTC. This codes for CASSLAGLKETQYF.

The CDR3 nucleotides read TGTGCCAGCAGTGACAGAACCTACGAGCAGTACTTC. It specifies CASSDRTYEQYF. The chain uses TRBV2 and TRBJ2-7, with unresolved D. Trimming cost V 3 bases and J 2 bases, with 5 bases left between them. Germline CDR1 is SNHLY and CDR2 is FYNNEI. The CDR3 totals 12 residues. Full variable domain (missing parts from reference TRBV2 and TRBJ2-7): EPEVTQTPSHQVTQMGQEVILRCVPISNHLYFYWYRQILGQKVEFLVSFYNNEISEKSEIFDDQFSVERPDGSNFTLKIRSTKLEDSAMYFCASSDRTYEQYFGPGTRLTVT.

V usage is TRBV6-5 and J usage is TRBJ1-1; 8 positions agree with TRBD1. The ends lost 3 bases at V and 0 bases at J; junction bases unmatched: 6. This CDR3 is 16 amino acids long. Germline loops: CDR1 MNHEY, CDR2 SVGAGI. CDR3 sequence: CASSYRTGSMNTEAFF. The CDR3 nucleotides are TGTGCCAGCAGTTATAGGACAGGGTCCATGAACACTGAAGCTTTCTTT.

The chain carries TRBV7-2 and TRBJ2-6; possible D gene TRBD1, 5 bases. The CDR3 runs to 15 residues. The germline CDR1 and CDR2 sequences are SGHTA and FQGNSA. Trimming took 5 bases from V and 2 from J, leaving 10 bases between them. The CDR3 here is CASSLTGAGANVLTF. CDR3 coding DNA: TGTGCCAGCAGCCTCACAGGAGCTGGGGCCAACGTCCTGACTTTC.

The chain carries TRBV5-1 and TRBJ2-5; 9 bases align to TRBD2. Germline V gene sequence: CDR1 SGHRS, CDR2 YFSETQ. The junction had 7 bases not matched to a gene; V was cut back by 0 bases and J by 4 bases. The length of the CDR3 is 16 residues. The CDR3 region has the DNA TGCGCCAGCAGCTTGGAGGCGGGGGGGCGACTAGAGACCCAGTACTTC. Encoded protein: CASSLEAGGRLETQYF.